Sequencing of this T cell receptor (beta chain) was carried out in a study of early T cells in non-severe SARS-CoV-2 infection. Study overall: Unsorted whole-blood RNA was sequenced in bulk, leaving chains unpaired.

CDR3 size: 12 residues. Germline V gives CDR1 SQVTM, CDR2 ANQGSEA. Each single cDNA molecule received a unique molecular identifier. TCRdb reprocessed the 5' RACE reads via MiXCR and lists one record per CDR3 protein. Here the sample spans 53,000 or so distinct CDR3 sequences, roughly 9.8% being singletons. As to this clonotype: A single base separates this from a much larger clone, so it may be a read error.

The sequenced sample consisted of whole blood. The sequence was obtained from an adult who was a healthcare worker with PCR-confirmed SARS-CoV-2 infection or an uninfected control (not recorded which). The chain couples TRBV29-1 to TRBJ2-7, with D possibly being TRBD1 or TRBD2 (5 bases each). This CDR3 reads CSVRGRTYGQYF. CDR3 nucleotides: TGCAGCGTCCGGGGACGTACCTACGGGCAGTACTTC.